This entry lists 32 T cell receptor beta chains sequenced from one sample in a study of OX40 agonist ivuxolimab in advanced cancers. To prepare the library, the immunoSEQ multiplex PCR assay was applied. Drawn from immuneACCESS, this table holds only the in-frame rearrangements with V and J called that TCRdb kept. Clones are partly lost; checked studies trace under half to an unresolved V gene and leave the rest unexplained. The sample records tens of thousands of clones, 84% of which are singletons. Under 8.5% of the sample belongs to the ten largest clones. The material sequenced was CD4+ or CD8+ T cells sorted from blood, taken in a trial of the OX40 agonist ivuxolimab. Every receptor here comes from an adult with an advanced solid tumor such as melanoma, head and neck, liver or kidney cancer.

The chain couples TRBV5-1 to TRBJ1-6; D is possibly TRBD1 (5 bases). V lost 2 bases, J lost 7 bases, and 19 bases lay in between. Germline V CDR1 and CDR2: SGHRS, YFSETQ. There are 17 residues in the CDR3. The DNA for the CDR3 is TGCGCCAGCAGCTTCGATACCCCGGGACGGGTGAATTCACCCCTCCACTTT. Its protein is CASSFDTPGRVNSPLHF.

CDR3 sequence: CASSGTGQDQPQHF. As DNA, the CDR3 is TGTGCCAGCAGCGGGACAGGGCAGGATCAGCCCCAGCATTTT. The gene calls are TRBV2 and TRBJ1-5, with TRBD1 matching 9 bases. The CDR3 has 14 amino acids. Losses at the gene ends were 6 bases for V and 5 bases for J; bases not matched to a gene: 5. CDR1 is SNHLY and CDR2 is FYNNEI in the germline V gene. The full variable domain, in which reference TRBV2 and TRBJ1-5 provide the parts outside the CDR3, is EPEVTQTPSHQVTQMGQEVILRCVPISNHLYFYWYRQILGQKVEFLVSFYNNEISEKSEIFDDQFSVERPDGSNFTLKIRSTKLEDSAMYFCASSGTGQDQPQHFGDGTRLSIL.

This clone was detected ten times or more. This chain links TRBV19 with TRBJ1-4; weak D call: TRBD1 (5 bases). Germline assignment: CDR1 LNHDA and CDR2 SQIVND (reference sequence). The CDR3 sequence is 12 residues long. V lost 10 bases, J lost 8 bases, and 14 bases lay in between. The CDR3 DNA sequence: TGTGCCACCCGGGACTTAAGGGAAAAACTGTTTTTT. It specifies CATRDLREKLFF.

The genes are TRBV28 and TRBJ1-6; TRBD1 matches at 7 bases. Germline values: CDR1 MDHEN, CDR2 SYDVKM. Trimming at V came to 3 bases and at J to 9 bases, leaving 5 bases not matched to a gene. The CDR3 contains 14 residues. Here the CDR3 reads CASSLDRPVSPLHF. In DNA form, the CDR3 reads TGTGCCAGCAGTTTGGACAGGCCAGTTTCACCCCTCCACTTT. Drawing the rest from reference TRBV28 and TRBJ1-6, the complete variable domain is DVKVTQSSRYLVKRTGEKVFLECVQDMDHENMFWYRQDPGLGLRLIYFSYDVKMKEKGDIPEGYSVSREKKERFSLILESASTNQTSMYLCASSLDRPVSPLHFGNGTRLTVT.

The V and J genes are TRBV7-9 and TRBJ1-1, with 8 bases fitting TRBD1. V was pared by 6 bases and J by 1 base, with 7 bases of the junction left unmatched. This CDR3 has 15 residues. In germline, CDR1 is SEHNR, CDR2 FQNEAQ (reference sequence). CDR3 nucleotides: TGTGCCAGCAGTTTAATGACAGGGGAGAACACTGAAGCTTTCTTT. Translation: CASSLMTGENTEAFF.

This chain links TRBV28 with TRBJ1-6, with TRBD1 identical over 9 bases. CDR1 is MDHEN and CDR2 is SYDVKM in the germline V gene. There are 14 residues in the CDR3. The trim removed 3 bases at V and 8 bases at J, leaving 2 bases unmatched. The CDR3 DNA reads TGTGCCAGCAGTTTCGGGACAGGGCATTCACCCCTCCACTTT. Protein sequence: CASSFGTGHSPLHF.

V usage is TRBV6-1 and J usage is TRBJ2-7, with TRBD1 matching over 9 bases. Germline V CDR1 and CDR2: MNHNS, SASEGT. This CDR3 has 14 amino acids. V shed 7 bases and J 3 bases; nucleotides not matched to a gene: 7. In nucleotides, the CDR3 is TGTGCCAGCACCGTGGGGACAGGGAGCTACGAGCAGTACTTC. Translation gives CASTVGTGSYEQYF.

V gene TRBV19 combines with J gene TRBJ1-2; maybe TRBD1 (6 bases). Between the trimmed V and J ends, which lost 3 bases and 5 bases, there was a span of 16 bases. CDR3 size: 15 residues. The germline V gene has CDR1 LNHDA and CDR2 SQIVND (reference sequence). CDR3 region: CASSIRLGARYGYTF. Written as DNA, the CDR3 is TGTGCCAGTAGTATCAGGTTGGGGGCGCGGTATGGCTACACCTTC. The complete variable domain, with remaining parts taken from reference TRBV19 and TRBJ1-2, reads DGGITQSPKYLFRKEGQNVTLSCEQNLNHDAMYWYRQDPGQGLRLIYYSQIVNDFQKGDIAEGYSVSREKKESFPLTVTSAQKNPTAFYLCASSIRLGARYGYTFGSGTRLTVV.

V is TRBV7-3 and J is TRBJ2-2; TRBD1 aligns across 7 bases. The junction had 1 base not matched to a gene; V was cut back by 1 base and J by 5 bases. The CDR3 spans 14 residues. In germline, CDR1 is SGHTA, CDR2 FQGTGA. This CDR3 is CASSLNRGTGELFF. DNA for the CDR3: TGTGCCAGCAGCTTAAACAGGGGTACCGGGGAGCTGTTTTTT.

The chain carries TRBV7-3 and TRBJ1-1; 10 nucleotides line up with TRBD1. Germline-derived CDR1 and CDR2 are SGHTA and FQGTGA. The CDR3 consists of 14 residues. V gave up 4 bases and J gave up 6 bases; unmatched junction bases: 5. The CDR3 DNA follows: TGTGCCAGCAGCTCCGGGACAGGGGTTGCTGAAGCTTTCTTT. Its protein product is CASSSGTGVAEAFF.

This sequence joins TRBV5-1 and TRBJ1-2; TRBD1 aligns across 8 bases. Germline lookup yields CDR1 SGHRS and CDR2 YFSETQ. The CDR3 has 15 amino acids. The junction had 3 bases not matched to a gene; V was cut back by 1 base and J by 1 base. The CDR3 DNA reads as TGCGCCAGCAGCTTGCAGGGGGCAGGTAACTATGGCTACACCTTC. This gives the protein CASSLQGAGNYGYTF.

This clone was counted once. The chain joins TRBV4-1 to TRBJ1-2, with D perhaps matching TRBD1 (6 bases). The CDR3 extends over 15 amino acids. Germline CDR1 MGHRA, CDR2 YSYEKL. Trimming cost V 0 bases and J 4 bases, with 12 bases left between them. The CDR3 loop is CASSQDAGGLYGYTF. The CDR3 nucleotides read TGCGCCAGCAGCCAAGACGCTGGGGGCCTCTATGGCTACACCTTC.

The chain combines TRBV19 with TRBJ2-5; TRBD2 agrees at 8 bases. This CDR3 contains 15 residues. Germline V CDR1 and CDR2: LNHDA, SQIVND (reference sequence). J was trimmed by 1 base and V by 4 bases; bases with no gene match: 5. The DNA for the CDR3 is TGTGCCAGTAGTACCCAGCGGGGGACCCAAGAGACCCAGTACTTC. This translates into CASSTQRGTQETQYF.

The chain has TRBV15 and TRBJ1-5; TRBD1 is a possible D gene (5 bases). Germline CDR1 is LNHNV and CDR2 is YYDKDF (reference sequence). This CDR3 region has 16 residues. V was clipped by 3 bases and J by 0 bases, with 12 bases between them. CDR3 nucleotides: TGTGCCACCAGCAGGCGGGACGGTTATAGCAATCAGCCCCAGCATTTT. Translation: CATSRRDGYSNQPQHF.

This chain connects TRBV11-3 to TRBJ2-7; maybe TRBD2 (5 bases). The V end lost 1 base, the J end lost 0 bases, and 10 bases lay between the germline ends. The CDR3 has 15 residues. Germline values: CDR1 SGHNT, CDR2 YENEEA. CDR3 protein: CASSLAPGSSYEQYF. Written as DNA, the CDR3 is TGTGCCAGCAGCTTAGCTCCTGGGAGCTCCTACGAGCAGTACTTC. Full variable domain (remainder filled in from reference TRBV11-3 and TRBJ2-7): EAGVVQSPRYKIIEKKQPVAFWCNPISGHNTLYWYLQNLGQGPELLIRYENEEAVDDSQLPKDRFSAERLKGVDSTLKIQPAELGDSAVYLCASSLAPGSSYEQYFGPGTRLTVT.

The chain carries TRBV18 and TRBJ2-7, with 8 bases fitting TRBD2. The junction had 17 bases not matched to a gene; V was cut back by 5 bases and J by 5 bases. CDR3 length: 17 residues. The germline gives CDR1 KGHSH, CDR2 LQKENI. The CDR3 here is CASSDVFRLAGSNEQYF. The CDR3, as DNA: TGTGCCAGCTCAGACGTTTTTCGGCTAGCGGGTTCAAACGAGCAGTACTTC.

The gene calls are TRBV10-3 and TRBJ1-1, with a tentative D call TRBD1 (5 bases). The CDR3 runs 15 residues. V lost 3 bases to trimming and J lost 8 bases, with 19 bases between them. Looked up from germline, CDR1 is ENHRY and CDR2 is SYGVKD. The CDR3, as DNA: TGTGCCATCAGTGAACAGATACCCGGGGGGTTGGAAGCTTTCTTT. Protein: CAISEQIPGGLEAFF.

The gene calls are TRBV5-1 and TRBJ2-7, with TRBD2 identical over 7 bases. The V segment lost 0 bases and the J segment 3 bases; nucleotides outside the gene matches: 6. The CDR3 runs 15 residues. Germline V lookup: CDR1 SGHRS, CDR2 YFSETQ. CDR3 region: CASSLAATSFYEQYF. In DNA, the CDR3 is TGCGCCAGCAGCTTGGCCGCGACTAGCTTCTACGAGCAGTACTTC.

The chain links TRBV7-2 to TRBJ2-7, with D perhaps TRBD1 or TRBD2 (6 bases each). The germline V gene has CDR1 SGHTA and CDR2 FQGNSA. CDR3 size: 14 residues. The V gene lost 5 bases and the J gene lost 6 bases, with 17 bases spanning the gap. The CDR3 DNA reads TGTGCCAGCAGCCTGTTCACGGGGGCTGGCGAGCAGTACTTC. Translating gives CASSLFTGAGEQYF.

This chain joins TRBV18 and TRBJ1-2, with D perhaps matching TRBD1 (5 bases). The germline gives CDR1 KGHSH, CDR2 LQKENI. CDR3 length equals 17 residues. Trimming cost V 3 bases and J 3 bases, with 20 bases left between them. CDR3 residues: CASSPGVFRVYDYGYTF. CDR3 coding DNA: TGTGCCAGCTCACCGGGGGTCTTCAGGGTGTATGACTATGGCTACACCTTC.

The gene calls are TRBV30 and TRBJ1-6; TRBD1 matches at 10 bases. Looked up from germline, CDR1 is GTSNPN and CDR2 is SVGIG (reference sequence). The V gene end was trimmed by 3 bases and the J gene end by 7 bases; junction bases not matched to a gene: 9. This CDR3 is built from 16 residues. The CDR3 nucleotides are TGTGCCTGGAGCTTCACACCGGGACAGGGGAATTCACCCCTCCACTTT. This codes for CAWSFTPGQGNSPLHF.

CDR3 bases: TGCGCCAGCAGCTTACAGGGAGAAAAAGCTTTCTTT. It translates to CASSLQGEKAFF. This rearrangement joins TRBV5-1 to TRBJ1-1, with D tentatively TRBD1 (6 bases). This CDR3 spans 12 amino acids. Per the germline V gene, CDR1 is SGHRS and CDR2 is YFSETQ. V was clipped by 2 bases and J by 9 bases, with 11 bases between them.

The J gene is TRBJ2-5, the V gene TRBV27, with a weak D call TRBD2 (6 bases). The CDR3 extends over 16 amino acids. Trimming removed 0 bases from V and 3 bases from J, with 14 bases in between. CDR1 and CDR2 from the germline V gene are MNHEY and SMNVEV (reference sequence). The CDR3 DNA reads TGTGCCAGCAGTTTATCGGAGGGCGCGGGTGAAGAGACCCAGTACTTC. Its translation is CASSLSEGAGEETQYF.

The chain recombines TRBV28 with TRBJ2-1; 7 bases line up with TRBD1. With 5 bases clipped from V and 12 bases from J, the junction kept 7 bases outside the gene matches. This CDR3 is built from 12 residues. From germline, CDR1 is MDHEN and CDR2 SYDVKM. CDR3 sequence reads: CASSNTRDRQFF. CDR3 nucleotides: TGTGCCAGCAGTAACACCCGGGACAGGCAGTTCTTC.

The CDR3 reads CASSFWGQDTEAFF. CDR3 nucleotides: TGTGCCAGCAGTTTTTGGGGTCAGGACACTGAAGCTTTCTTT. The rearrangement links TRBV27 to TRBJ1-1; D gene ambiguous. This CDR3 is built from 14 residues. With 3 bases removed from V and 3 bases from J, the gap between germline ends came to 11 bases. Germline lookup yields CDR1 MNHEY and CDR2 SMNVEV (reference sequence).

The chain recombines TRBV19 with TRBJ1-5; D ambiguous. The CDR3 is made up of 13 amino acids. Trimming pared 5 bases from V and 11 bases from J, leaving 16 bases between. Per germline, CDR1 LNHDA and CDR2 SQIVND (reference sequence). CDR3 DNA sequence: TGTGCCAGTAGTCCGGACTTGTTTCGGACCCAGCATTTT. Translating gives CASSPDLFRTQHF.

This rearrangement joins TRBV28 to TRBJ1-1; D perhaps matches TRBD1 (5 bases). In germline, CDR1 is MDHEN, CDR2 SYDVKM. The CDR3 has 16 amino acids. The V end was cut by 2 bases, the J end by 5 bases, with 18 bases between. The CDR3 sequence: CASSLDLVGEGTEAFF. DNA for the CDR3: TGTGCCAGCAGTTTAGATCTCGTGGGGGAGGGAACTGAAGCTTTCTTT.

The rearrangement joins TRBV15 to TRBJ2-2; 8 bases are a match to TRBD1. The CDR3 spans 14 residues. Trimming took 2 bases from V and 8 from J; bases not matched to a gene: 4. From germline, CDR1 is LNHNV and CDR2 YYDKDF (reference sequence). The CDR3 DNA is TGTGCCACCAGCAGACCCAGGGGGCAGGGGGAGCTGTTTTTT. This gives the protein CATSRPRGQGELFF.

This clone was found a few times. CDR3 sequence (DNA): TGTGCCAGCAGCCCTCCAGGTCTTAACTATGGCTACACCTTC. Amino acid sequence: CASSPPGLNYGYTF. The rearrangement uses TRBV5-4 and TRBJ1-2; no definite D call. Germline V gene data show CDR1 as SGHNT and CDR2 as YYREEE (reference sequence). Trimming stripped 4 bases from V and 1 base from J, with 11 bases between. This CDR3 comprises 14 residues.

In its sample, this clone was seen a few times. The rearrangement uses TRBV5-6 and TRBJ2-2; D perhaps matches TRBD2 (5 bases). The ends were cut back, 0 bases at V and 9 bases at J, with 9 bases in the middle. This CDR3 contains 13 residues. CDR1 is SGHDT and CDR2 is YYEEEE in the germline V gene. DNA of the CDR3: TGTGCCAGCAGCTTGGGAGGGTACCGGGAGCTGTTTTTT. Protein sequence: CASSLGGYRELFF.

The chain carries TRBV4-3 and TRBJ2-3, with TRBD2 identical over 10 bases. CDR3 size: 16 residues. The J segment lost 2 bases and the V segment lost 4 bases, leaving 6 bases of the junction unmatched. The germline V gene has CDR1 LGHNA and CDR2 YSLEER. Written as DNA, the CDR3 is TGCGCCAGCAGCCGTTTACTAGCGGGGAACACAGATACGCAGTATTTT. As protein: CASSRLLAGNTDTQYF.

This chain links TRBV5-1 with TRBJ2-2, with D possibly being TRBD1 (6 bases). The CDR3 length is 14 residues. The germline CDR1 and CDR2 sequences are SGHRS and YFSETQ. V lost 4 bases to trimming and J lost 2 bases, with 9 bases between them. In DNA form, the CDR3 reads TGCGCCAGCAGCGACGGGACAAACACCGGGGAGCTGTTTTTT. It specifies CASSDGTNTGELFF. The variable domain in full, with the rest retrieved from reference TRBV5-1 and TRBJ2-2, is KAGVTQTPRYLIKTRGQQVTLSCSPISGHRSVSWYQQTPGQGLQFLFEYFSETQRNKGNFPGRFSGRQFSNSRSEMNVSTLELGDSALYLCASSDGTNTGELFFGEGSRLTVL.